One T cell receptor (beta chain) is described in this entry. The sample originates from a study of blood T cell repertoires in COVID-19. Study at large: The United States, Italy and Spain provided the acute and convalescent COVID-19 samples. Sources were T cells, B-cell-depleted T cells, or PBMCs; the material itself was cDNA or gDNA.

In the authors' methods: Nucleated cell number was recorded as an estimate derived from reference gene primer amplification. Sequenced by immunoSEQ multiplex PCR; TCRdb stores in-frame clones only, minus some. The V and J calls and clone size were taken over from that table, and D and trimming were inferred from the DNA. This sample has some 130,000 clones, with approximately 82% found just once. V was shortened by 5 bases and J by 6 bases, with 12 bases between the two germline ends. The CDR3 contains 13 residues. Germline CDR1 reads LNHNV; CDR2 reads YYDKDF (reference sequence). This receptor was taken from a man aged 55-75 years who had recovered from COVID-19. Sequences were obtained from peripheral blood. The chain joins TRBV15 to TRBJ2-3, with D uncertain. The CDR3 sequence is CATSSKAGDTQYF. In DNA, the CDR3 is TGTGCCACCAGCTCCAAAGCCGGGGATACGCAGTATTTT.